This paragraph covers one T cell receptor (beta chain) sequence. The target antigen is unknown. Here immunoSEQ multiplex PCR was the method, and the copy in TCRdb shows in-frame clones only, minus some. The table records about 11,000 clones, 85% of them present only once. This specimen belongs to a study of T cells in localized non-small cell lung cancer. Whole-study findings and limits: When the top 100 tumor clones were examined, a median about 60 of them also appeared in the adjacent lung, which was paired and uninvolved. In uninvolved adjacent lung, T cell clonality reached its highest value, exceeding tumor.

The CDR3 is 14 residues long. Trimming pared 3 bases from V and 3 bases from J, leaving 11 bases between. Germline V gene sequence: CDR1 SEHNR, CDR2 FQNEAQ (reference sequence). The rearrangement links TRBV7-9 to TRBJ1-2; the D is unclear. Here the sequenced sample was peripheral blood, taken before any cancer treatment. This TCR was recovered from a male donor at least 60 years old with stage I lung adenocarcinoma. CDR3 region: CASSLGGNDYGYTF. The CDR3 nucleotides are TGTGCCAGCAGCTTGGGTGGGAACGACTATGGCTACACCTTC.